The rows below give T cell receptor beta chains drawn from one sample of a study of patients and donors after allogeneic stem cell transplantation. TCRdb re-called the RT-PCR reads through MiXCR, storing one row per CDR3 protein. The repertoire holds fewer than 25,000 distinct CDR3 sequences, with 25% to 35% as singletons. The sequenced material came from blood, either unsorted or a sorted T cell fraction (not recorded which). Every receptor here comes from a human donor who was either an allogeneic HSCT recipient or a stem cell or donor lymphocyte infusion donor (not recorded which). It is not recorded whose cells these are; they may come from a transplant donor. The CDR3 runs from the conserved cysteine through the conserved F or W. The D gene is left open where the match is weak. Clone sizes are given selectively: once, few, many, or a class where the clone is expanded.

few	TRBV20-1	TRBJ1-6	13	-	TGCAGTGCTGGAGGGGGGGTGAATTCACCCCTCCACTTT	CSAGGGVNSPLHF
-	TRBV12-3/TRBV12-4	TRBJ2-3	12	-	TGTGCCAGCAGTCCCCAGGCCCGCGCGCAGTATTTT	CASSPQARAQYF
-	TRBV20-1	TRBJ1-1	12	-	TGCAGTGCTAGACAGAGGGCAACTGAAGCTTTCTTT	CSARQRATEAFF
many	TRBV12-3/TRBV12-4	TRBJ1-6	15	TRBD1	TGTGCCAGCAGTCCTTCAGGGGGAACGAGTTCACCCCTCCACTTT	CASSPSGGTSSPLHF
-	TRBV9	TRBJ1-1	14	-	TGTGCCAGCAGCGGGAATCGGGTGAACACTGAAGCTTTCTTT	CASSGNRVNTEAFF
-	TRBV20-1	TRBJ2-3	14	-	TGCAGTGCTAGAGTTGCGGGGAGCACAGATACGCAGTATTTT	CSARVAGSTDTQYF
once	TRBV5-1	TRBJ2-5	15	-	TGCGCCAGCAGCCCCGACGTAGCCCCACAAGAGACCCAGTACTTC	CASSPDVAPQETQYF
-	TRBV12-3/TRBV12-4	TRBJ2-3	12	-	TGTGCCAGCAGCCGAGCCCCAGATACGCAGTATTTT	CASSRAPDTQYF
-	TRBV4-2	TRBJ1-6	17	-	TGTGCCAGCAGCCAAGAAGGGGACATTCGAAGGGAGCCACCCCTCCACTTT	CASSQEGDIRREPPLHF
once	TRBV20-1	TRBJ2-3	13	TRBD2	TGCAGTGCGAGACTAGCGGGCACAGATACGCAGTATTTT	CSARLAGTDTQYF
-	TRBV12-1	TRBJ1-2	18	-	TGTGCCAGCAGCTCAAATACCGGGACAGGCCTTCCTTACTATGGCTACACCTTC	CASSSNTGTGLPYYGYTF
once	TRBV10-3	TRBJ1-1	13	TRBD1	TGTGCCATCAGTGGGACAGGGAATCCTGAAGCTTTCTTT	CAISGTGNPEAFF
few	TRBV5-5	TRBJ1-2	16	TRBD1	TGTGCCAGCAGTCCACAGGGGGCAGTCGGATTTTATGGCTACACCTTC	CASSPQGAVGFYGYTF
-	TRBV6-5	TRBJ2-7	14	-	TGTGCCAGCAGTTACTCGGACGGACCCTACGAGCAGTACTTC	CASSYSDGPYEQYF
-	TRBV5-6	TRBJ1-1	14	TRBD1	TGTGCCAGCAGCTTCCCGGACAGGGGAACTGAAGCTTTCTTT	CASSFPDRGTEAFF
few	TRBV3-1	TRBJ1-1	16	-	TGTGCCAGCAGCCAAGAGAGACAGACCATGAACACTGAAGCTTTCTTT	CASSQERQTMNTEAFF
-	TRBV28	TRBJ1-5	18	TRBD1	TGTGCCAGCAGTTTCTTACCTTACAGGGGATTTAGCAATCAGCCCCAGCATTTT	CASSFLPYRGFSNQPQHF
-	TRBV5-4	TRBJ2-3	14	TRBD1	TGTGCCAGCAGCCCGGACAGGGGGCGAGATACGCAGTATTTT	CASSPDRGRDTQYF
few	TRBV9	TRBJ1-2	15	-	TGTGCCAGCAGCACAATGACGGGAGCTAACTATGGCTACACCTTC	CASSTMTGANYGYTF
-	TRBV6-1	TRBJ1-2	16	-	TGTGCCAGCAGTGCCCCGCTCGGGGTCTCTCGCTATGGCTACACCTTC	CASSAPLGVSRYGYTF
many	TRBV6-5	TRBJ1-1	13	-	TGTGCCAGCAGGTTTACCCTGTATCATGAAGCTTTCTTT	CASRFTLYHEAFF
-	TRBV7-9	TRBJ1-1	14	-	TGTGCCAGCAGCTTAGGGCAGATGAACACTGAAGCTTTCTTT	CASSLGQMNTEAFF
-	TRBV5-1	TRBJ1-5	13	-	TGCGCCAGCAGCTTGACAGGCTTTGAGCCCCAGCATTTT	CASSLTGFEPQHF
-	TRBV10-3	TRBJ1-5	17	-	TGTGCCATCAGTGAGTCTCCGGGGCCCGATAGCAATCAGCCCCAGCATTTT	CAISESPGPDSNQPQHF
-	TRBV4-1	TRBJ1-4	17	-	TGCGCCAGCAGCCAAGGTTGGGGGCGCGTAACTAATGAAAAACTGTTTTTT	CASSQGWGRVTNEKLFF
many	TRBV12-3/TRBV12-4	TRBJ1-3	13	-	TGTGCCAGCAGTTCGACGGAACGAAACACCATATATTTT	CASSSTERNTIYF
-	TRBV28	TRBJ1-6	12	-	TGTGCCAGTGGGACACGGCCTTCACCCCTCCACTTT	CASGTRPSPLHF
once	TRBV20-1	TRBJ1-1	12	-	TGCAGTGCTCCTTACCAGGACACTGAAGCTTTCTTT	CSAPYQDTEAFF
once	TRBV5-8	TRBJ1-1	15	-	TGTGCCAGCAGCTTTGATACCAGGGGGAACACTGAAGCTTTCTTT	CASSFDTRGNTEAFF
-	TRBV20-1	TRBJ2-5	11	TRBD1	TGCAGTGCAGACAGGGAGGAGACCCAGTACTTC	CSADREETQYF
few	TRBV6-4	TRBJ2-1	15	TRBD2	TGTGCCAGCAGTCGGGACTATAGAGTCGGCAATGAGCAGTTCTTC	CASSRDYRVGNEQFF
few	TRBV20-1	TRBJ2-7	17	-	TGCAGTGCTAGAGATGGGAGTTGGGGAGGTTACTCCTACGAGCAGTACTTC	CSARDGSWGGYSYEQYF
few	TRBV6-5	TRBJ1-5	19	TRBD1	TGTGCCAGCAGTTACTCGATGTCTACCCGGGACAGGGGCGATCAGCCCCAGCATTTT	CASSYSMSTRDRGDQPQHF
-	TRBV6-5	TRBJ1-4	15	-	TGTGCCAGCAGTTCCCGCAGGAGAAGAAATGAAAAACTGTTTTTT	CASSSRRRRNEKLFF
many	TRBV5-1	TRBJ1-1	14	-	TGCGCCAGCAGCTCCCTGGGCACAGACACTGAAGCTTTCTTT	CASSSLGTDTEAFF
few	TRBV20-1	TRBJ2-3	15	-	TGCAGTGCTAGGCGGGACCGCCGTAGCACAGATACGCAGTATTTT	CSARRDRRSTDTQYF
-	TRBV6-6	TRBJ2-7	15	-	TGTGCCAGCAGTTTTTTGAGGGACCTATCCTACGAGCAGTACTTC	CASSFLRDLSYEQYF
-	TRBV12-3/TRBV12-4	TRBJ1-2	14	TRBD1	TGTGCCAGCACTCCGGGACAGAGTTTTTATGGCTACACCTTC	CASTPGQSFYGYTF
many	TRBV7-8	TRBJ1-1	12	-	TGTGCCAGCAGCTTACTCGGGTCTGAAGCTTTCTTT	CASSLLGSEAFF
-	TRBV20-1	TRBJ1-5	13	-	TGCAGTGCTAGAGGGGTCAGAAATCAGCCCCAGCATTTT	CSARGVRNQPQHF
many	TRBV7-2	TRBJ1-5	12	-	TGTGCCAGCAGCTTAGACAGTCAGCCCCAGCATTTT	CASSLDSQPQHF
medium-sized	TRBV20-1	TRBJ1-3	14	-	TGCAGTGCTAGAGAAGCTGAAACTGGAAACACCATATATTTT	CSAREAETGNTIYF
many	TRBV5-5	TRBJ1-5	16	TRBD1	TGTGCCAGCAGCTCCGACAGGGTTTCGAGCGATCAGCCCCAGCATTTT	CASSSDRVSSDQPQHF